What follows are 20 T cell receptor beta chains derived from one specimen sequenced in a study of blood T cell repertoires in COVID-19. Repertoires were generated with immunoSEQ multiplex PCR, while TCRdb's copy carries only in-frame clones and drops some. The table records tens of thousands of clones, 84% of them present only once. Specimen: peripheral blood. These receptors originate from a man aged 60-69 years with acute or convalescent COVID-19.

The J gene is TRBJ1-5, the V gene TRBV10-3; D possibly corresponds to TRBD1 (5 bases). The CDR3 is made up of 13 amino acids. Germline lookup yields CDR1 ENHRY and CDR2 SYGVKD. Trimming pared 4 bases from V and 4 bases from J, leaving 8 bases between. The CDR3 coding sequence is TGTGCCATCAGTGGACAGACGAATCAGCCCCAGCATTTT. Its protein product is CAISGQTNQPQHF.

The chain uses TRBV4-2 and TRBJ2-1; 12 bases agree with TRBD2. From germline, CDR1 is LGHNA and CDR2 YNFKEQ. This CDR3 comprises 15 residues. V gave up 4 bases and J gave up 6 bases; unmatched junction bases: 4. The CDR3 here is CASSPRTSGVNEQFF. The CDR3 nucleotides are TGTGCCAGCAGCCCACGGACTAGCGGGGTCAATGAGCAGTTCTTC.

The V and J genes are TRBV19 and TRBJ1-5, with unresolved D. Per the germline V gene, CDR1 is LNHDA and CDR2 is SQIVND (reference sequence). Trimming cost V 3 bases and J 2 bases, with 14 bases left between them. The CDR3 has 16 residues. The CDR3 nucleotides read TGTGCCAGTAGTATCCGTGCCTACAGTGGCAATCAGCCCCAGCATTTT. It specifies CASSIRAYSGNQPQHF. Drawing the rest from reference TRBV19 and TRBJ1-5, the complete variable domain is DGGITQSPKYLFRKEGQNVTLSCEQNLNHDAMYWYRQDPGQGLRLIYYSQIVNDFQKGDIAEGYSVSREKKESFPLTVTSAQKNPTAFYLCASSIRAYSGNQPQHFGDGTRLSIL.

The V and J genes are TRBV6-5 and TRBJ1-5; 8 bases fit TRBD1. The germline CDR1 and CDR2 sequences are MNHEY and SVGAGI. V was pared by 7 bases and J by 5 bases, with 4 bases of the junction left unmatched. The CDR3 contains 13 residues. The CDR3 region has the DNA TGTGCCAGCAATCCGGACAGGGATCAGCCCCAGCATTTT. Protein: CASNPDRDQPQHF.

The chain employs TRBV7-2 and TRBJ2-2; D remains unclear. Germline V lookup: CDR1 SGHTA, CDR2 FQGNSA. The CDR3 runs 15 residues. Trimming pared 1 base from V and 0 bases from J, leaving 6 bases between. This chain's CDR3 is CASSLGTANTGELFF. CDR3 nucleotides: TGTGCCAGCAGCTTAGGTACAGCGAACACCGGGGAGCTGTTTTTT.

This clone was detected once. The CDR3 here is CASSGGVSTEAFF. Here the CDR3 DNA reads TGTGCCAGCTCCGGGGGAGTGAGCACTGAAGCTTTCTTT. The chain uses TRBV18 and TRBJ1-1; a weak D match, TRBD1 (5 bases). Trimming stripped 6 bases from V and 4 bases from J, with 12 bases between. This CDR3 contains 13 residues. CDR1 and CDR2 from the germline V gene are KGHSH and LQKENI.

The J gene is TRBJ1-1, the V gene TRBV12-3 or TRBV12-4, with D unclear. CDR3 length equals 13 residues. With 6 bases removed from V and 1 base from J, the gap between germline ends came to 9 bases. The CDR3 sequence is CASRITRNTEAFF. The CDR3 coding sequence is TGTGCCAGCAGGATTACCAGGAACACTGAAGCTTTCTTT.

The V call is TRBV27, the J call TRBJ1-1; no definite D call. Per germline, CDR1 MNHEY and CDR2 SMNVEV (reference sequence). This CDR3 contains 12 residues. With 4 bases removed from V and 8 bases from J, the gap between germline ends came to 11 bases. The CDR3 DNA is TGTGCCAGCAGTTCCAAAAAGACAGAAGCTTTCTTT. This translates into CASSSKKTEAFF.

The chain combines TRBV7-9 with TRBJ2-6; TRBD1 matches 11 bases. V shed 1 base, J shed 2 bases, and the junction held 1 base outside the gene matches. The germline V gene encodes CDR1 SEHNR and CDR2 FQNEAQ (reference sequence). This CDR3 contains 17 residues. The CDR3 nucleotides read TGTGCCAGCAGCTTAGGGACAGGGGGCGCTGGGGCCAACGTCCTGACTTTC. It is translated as CASSLGTGGAGANVLTF.

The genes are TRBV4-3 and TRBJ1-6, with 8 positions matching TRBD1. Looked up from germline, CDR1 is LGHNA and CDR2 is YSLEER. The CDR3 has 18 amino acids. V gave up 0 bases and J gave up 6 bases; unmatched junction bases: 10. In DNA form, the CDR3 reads TGCGCCAGCAGCCAAGATTTGGACAGGGAGGTTGGTAATTCACCCCTCCACTTT. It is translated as CASSQDLDREVGNSPLHF.

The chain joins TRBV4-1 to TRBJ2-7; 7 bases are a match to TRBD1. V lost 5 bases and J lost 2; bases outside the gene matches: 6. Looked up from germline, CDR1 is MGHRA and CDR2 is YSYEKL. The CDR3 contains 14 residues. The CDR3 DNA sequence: TGCGCCAGCAGCGCCAGACAGGGTCCCTACGAGCAGTACTTC. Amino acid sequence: CASSARQGPYEQYF.

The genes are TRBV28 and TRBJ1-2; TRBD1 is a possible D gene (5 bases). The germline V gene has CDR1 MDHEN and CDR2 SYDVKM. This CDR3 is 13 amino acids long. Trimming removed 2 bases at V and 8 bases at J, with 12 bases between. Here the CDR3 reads CASSLRSGEGYTF. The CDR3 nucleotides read TGTGCCAGCAGTTTACGGTCGGGGGAAGGCTACACCTTC.

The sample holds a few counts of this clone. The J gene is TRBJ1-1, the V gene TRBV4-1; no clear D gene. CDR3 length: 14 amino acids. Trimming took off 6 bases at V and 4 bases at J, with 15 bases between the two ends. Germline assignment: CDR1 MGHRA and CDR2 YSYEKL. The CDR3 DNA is TGCGCCAGCAGGGGCAGCCTAAAAGGCACTGAAGCTTTCTTT. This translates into CASRGSLKGTEAFF.

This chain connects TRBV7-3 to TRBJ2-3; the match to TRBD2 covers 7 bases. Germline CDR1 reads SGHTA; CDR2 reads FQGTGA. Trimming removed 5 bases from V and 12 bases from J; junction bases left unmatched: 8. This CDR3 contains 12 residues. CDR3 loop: CASSTRLGLQYF. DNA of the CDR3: TGTGCCAGCAGCACTCGCTTGGGACTACAGTATTTT.

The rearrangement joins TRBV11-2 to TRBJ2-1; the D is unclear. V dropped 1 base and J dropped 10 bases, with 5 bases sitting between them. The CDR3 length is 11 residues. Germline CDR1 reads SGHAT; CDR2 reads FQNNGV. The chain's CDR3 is CASSLGLEQFF. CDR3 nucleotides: TGTGCCAGCAGCTTAGGTCTCGAGCAGTTCTTC. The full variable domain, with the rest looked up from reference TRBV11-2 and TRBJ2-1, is EAGVAQSPRYKIIEKRQSVAFWCNPISGHATLYWYQQILGQGPKLLIQFQNNGVVDDSQLPKDRFSAERLKGVDSTLKIQPAKLEDSAVYLCASSLGLEQFFGPGTRLTVL.

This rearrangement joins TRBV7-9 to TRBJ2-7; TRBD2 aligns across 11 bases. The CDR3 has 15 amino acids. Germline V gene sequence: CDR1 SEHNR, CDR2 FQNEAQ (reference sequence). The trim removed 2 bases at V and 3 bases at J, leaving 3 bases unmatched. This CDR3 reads CASSLPTSGDYEQYF. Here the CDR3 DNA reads TGTGCCAGCAGCTTACCGACTAGCGGGGACTACGAGCAGTACTTC.

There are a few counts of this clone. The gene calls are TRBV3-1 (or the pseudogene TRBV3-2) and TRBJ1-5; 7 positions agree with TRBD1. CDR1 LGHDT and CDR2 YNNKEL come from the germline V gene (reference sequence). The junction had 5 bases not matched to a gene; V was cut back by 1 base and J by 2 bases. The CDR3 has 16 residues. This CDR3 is CASSQGNRGGNQPQHF. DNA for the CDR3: TGTGCCAGCAGCCAAGGTAACAGGGGAGGCAATCAGCCCCAGCATTTT.

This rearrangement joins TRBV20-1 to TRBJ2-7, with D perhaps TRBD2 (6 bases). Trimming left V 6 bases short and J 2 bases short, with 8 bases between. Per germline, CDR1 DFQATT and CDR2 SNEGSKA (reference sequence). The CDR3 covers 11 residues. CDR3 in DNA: TGCAGTGCAGGCGGGGCCTACGAGCAGTACTTC. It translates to CSAGGAYEQYF.

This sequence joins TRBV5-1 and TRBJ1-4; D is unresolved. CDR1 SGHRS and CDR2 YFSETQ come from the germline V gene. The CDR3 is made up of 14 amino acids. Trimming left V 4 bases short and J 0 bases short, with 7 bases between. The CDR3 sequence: CASSRVSTNEKLFF. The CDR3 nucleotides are TGCGCCAGCAGCCGGGTTTCAACTAATGAAAAACTGTTTTTT. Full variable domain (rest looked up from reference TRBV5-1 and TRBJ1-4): KAGVTQTPRYLIKTRGQQVTLSCSPISGHRSVSWYQQTPGQGLQFLFEYFSETQRNKGNFPGRFSGRQFSNSRSEMNVSTLELGDSALYLCASSRVSTNEKLFFGSGTQLSVL.

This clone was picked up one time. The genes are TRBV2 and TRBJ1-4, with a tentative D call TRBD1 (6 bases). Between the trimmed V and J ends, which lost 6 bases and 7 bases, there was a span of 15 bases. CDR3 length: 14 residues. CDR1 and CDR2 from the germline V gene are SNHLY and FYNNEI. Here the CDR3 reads CASRRGGLGEKLFF. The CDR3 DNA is TGTGCCAGCAGGAGGGGGGGGCTCGGTGAAAAACTGTTTTTT. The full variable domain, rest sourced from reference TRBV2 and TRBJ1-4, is EPEVTQTPSHQVTQMGQEVILRCVPISNHLYFYWYRQILGQKVEFLVSFYNNEISEKSEIFDDQFSVERPDGSNFTLKIRSTKLEDSAMYFCASRRGGLGEKLFFGSGTQLSVL.